A single sample is the source of the 29 T cell receptor beta chains below, sequenced in a study of shared clonotypes between healthy human individuals. Method: immunoSEQ multiplex PCR; TCRdb's copy keeps in-frame clones and lacks some. The sample has 2,500,000 or so clones; approximately 93% are singletons. The sample consisted of naive CD4+ T cells from PBMCs. Stated subset: CD45RA+ positively selected. The source of these receptors is a man between 18 and 35 years old in good health. Some clones in this sample may be carry-over from other donors' samples.

V and J are TRBV21-1 and TRBJ2-2; the table's D call TRBD2 went unverified against the DNA. TRBV21-1 constitutes a pseudogene. The CDR3 extends over 14 amino acids. Here the CDR3 DNA reads TGTGCCAGCTCTGCCTGGGAGGCAGTCGGGGAGCTGTTTTTT. Translating gives CASSAWEAVGELFF.

The chain recombines TRBV5-3 with TRBJ1-4, with a weak D call TRBD1 (5 bases). TRBV5-3 is an open reading frame whose function is uncertain. The ends were cut back, 4 bases at V and 15 bases at J, with 22 bases in the middle. The CDR3 sequence is 14 residues long. The CDR3 bases are TGTGCCAGAAGCAACTACAGTTCCGATGGGGGGGTGTTTTTT. It codes for CARSNYSSDGGVFF.

The chain carries TRBV7-2 and TRBJ2-3; 9 bases are a match to TRBD2. The germline CDR1 and CDR2 sequences are SGHTA and FQGNSA. The CDR3 extends over 17 amino acids. V dropped 3 bases and J dropped 2; count of bases not matched to a gene: 9. The CDR3 sequence is CASSFLGGRAPTDTQYF. The CDR3, as DNA: TGTGCCAGCAGCTTTCTAGGCGGGAGGGCCCCCACAGATACGCAGTATTTT.

V and J are TRBV11-2 and TRBJ1-2, with TRBD1 as a possible D gene (5 bases). V lost 1 base to trimming and J lost 4 bases, with 13 bases between them. CDR3 length equals 15 residues. CDR1 and CDR2 from the germline V gene are SGHAT and FQNNGV. DNA for the CDR3: TGTGCCAGCAGCTTAGTTCCAGGGATCTTCTATGGCTACACCTTC. This encodes CASSLVPGIFYGYTF.

The chain joins TRBV28 to TRBJ1-4; the match to TRBD1 covers 9 bases. The CDR3 has 15 residues. The junction had 7 bases not matched to a gene; V was cut back by 6 bases and J by 5 bases. Germline CDR1 MDHEN, CDR2 SYDVKM. CDR3 sequence reads: CASSPGGTGNEKLFF. Here the CDR3 DNA reads TGTGCCAGCAGCCCCGGCGGGACAGGGAATGAAAAACTGTTTTTT.

The CDR3 spells CAISTSGRGADTQYF. CDR3 nucleotide sequence: TGTGCCATCAGTACTAGCGGGAGGGGAGCAGATACGCAGTATTTT. The chain employs TRBV10-3 and TRBJ2-3; 13 bases are shared with TRBD2. The CDR3 extends over 15 amino acids. Looked up from germline, CDR1 is ENHRY and CDR2 is SYGVKD. V shed 5 bases and J 4 bases; nucleotides not matched to a gene: 3.

As for this clone: In the same sample, other DNA sequences code for this CDR3. The V call is TRBV28, the J call TRBJ2-7; D remains unclear. Germline-derived CDR1 and CDR2 are MDHEN and SYDVKM. V was shortened by 2 bases and J by 2 bases, with 4 bases between the two germline ends. The CDR3 loop spans 12 amino acids. CDR3 sequence reads: CASSLTPYEQYF. CDR3 nucleotides: TGTGCCAGCAGTTTAACACCCTACGAGCAGTACTTC.

The chain links TRBV4-1 to TRBJ1-4; unclear D gene. The length of the CDR3 is 15 residues. V was pared by 5 bases and J by 5 bases, with 15 bases between. CDR1 and CDR2 (germline): MGHRA, YSYEKL. CDR3 DNA: TGCGCCAGCAGCTCTAATGTGGGCCCGAATGAAAAACTGTTTTTT. It is translated as CASSSNVGPNEKLFF.

This rearrangement joins TRBV5-4 to TRBJ2-7; no definite D call. Germline loops: CDR1 SGHNT, CDR2 YYREEE (reference sequence). Trimming removed 4 bases from V and 3 bases from J, with 14 bases in between. CDR3 length: 14 amino acids. The CDR3 is CASSAPETNYEQYF. The DNA for the CDR3 is TGTGCCAGCAGCGCTCCGGAAACGAACTACGAGCAGTACTTC.

Written as DNA, the CDR3 is TGTGCCAGCAGCCAAGATGACAGGAACACTGAAGCTTTCTTT. It encodes CASSQDDRNTEAFF. The V and J genes are TRBV5-6 and TRBJ1-1, with D possibly being TRBD1 (5 bases). CDR1 is SGHDT, CDR2 YYEEEE, per germline. This CDR3 comprises 14 residues. V gave up 4 bases and J gave up 1 base, with 11 bases separating them.

This chain uses TRBV5-1 with TRBJ1-1; D gene uncertain. The ends were cut back, 2 bases at V and 10 bases at J, with 12 bases in the middle. The CDR3 spans 12 residues. Germline V CDR1 and CDR2: SGHRS, YFSETQ. CDR3 nucleotides: TGCGCCAGCAGCTTAAATGGACGTGGAGCTTTCTTT. It translates to CASSLNGRGAFF.

The chain links TRBV6-1 to TRBJ1-2; TRBD1 agrees at 9 bases. After removal of 6 bases from V and 4 bases from J, the junction contained 3 bases not matched to a gene. The CDR3 spans 13 residues. In germline, CDR1 is MNHNS, CDR2 SASEGT. The CDR3 is CASRQTGGYGYTF. The CDR3, as DNA: TGTGCCAGCAGACAGACAGGGGGCTATGGCTACACCTTC.

This clone was seen a single time. The chain joins TRBV2 to TRBJ2-6; TRBD2 agrees at 7 bases. The germline V gene encodes CDR1 SNHLY and CDR2 FYNNEI. V trimming: 6 bases; J trimming: 4 bases; junction bases outside the gene matches: 12. This CDR3 has 17 amino acids. The CDR3 is CASSPAGEVAGANVLTF. Written as DNA, the CDR3 is TGTGCCAGCAGCCCGGCGGGGGAGGTGGCGGGGGCCAACGTCCTGACTTTC.

This chain links TRBV19 with TRBJ1-1; a weak D match, TRBD1 (5 bases). V was trimmed by 1 base and J by 4 bases, leaving 13 bases between them. The CDR3 runs 15 residues. The V gene's germline CDR1 is LNHDA and CDR2 SQIVND (reference sequence). CDR3 region: CASSIGGGSGTEAFF. The CDR3, as DNA: TGTGCCAGTAGTATAGGGGGCGGCAGCGGCACTGAAGCTTTCTTT.

The genes are TRBV11-2 and TRBJ2-7; TRBD2 matches at 8 bases. The CDR3 is 13 amino acids. V lost 5 bases to trimming and J lost 5 bases; unmatched junction nucleotides: 5. Germline values: CDR1 SGHAT, CDR2 FQNNGV. In DNA form, the CDR3 reads TGTGCCAGCAGCCCGGGGGGGAACCACGAGCAGTACTTC. Protein: CASSPGGNHEQYF.

This chain links TRBV9 with TRBJ1-1; D remains unclear. Trimming removed 1 base at V and 0 bases at J, with 13 bases between. The CDR3 sequence is 16 residues long. Germline V gene lookup returns CDR1 SGDLS and CDR2 YYNGEE. CDR3 amino acids: CASSVNPFGMNTEAFF. DNA of the CDR3: TGTGCCAGCAGCGTAAACCCCTTTGGAATGAACACTGAAGCTTTCTTT.

The chain carries TRBV5-1 and TRBJ2-7; 7 bases line up with TRBD1. With 4 bases clipped from V and 3 bases from J, the junction kept 4 bases outside the gene matches. Germline CDR1 is SGHRS and CDR2 is YFSETQ. There are 13 residues in the CDR3. The CDR3 region has the DNA TGCGCCAGCAGCCCGGACAGGCGCTACGAGCAGTACTTC. It encodes CASSPDRRYEQYF.

This clone showed up just once. The V and J genes are TRBV7-2 and TRBJ2-7, with D unclear. The germline V gene encodes CDR1 SGHTA and CDR2 FQGNSA. The ends were cut back, 4 bases at V and 0 bases at J, with 10 bases in the middle. The CDR3 totals 14 residues. CDR3 sequence: CASSSQRSSYEQYF. The CDR3 DNA is TGTGCCAGCAGCTCGCAGAGGAGCTCCTACGAGCAGTACTTC.

The rearrangement uses TRBV5-1 and TRBJ1-2; D call uncertain. V dropped 4 bases and J dropped 7 bases, with 17 bases sitting between them. The CDR3 contains 14 residues. Germline values: CDR1 SGHRS, CDR2 YFSETQ. The CDR3 sequence: CASSPAFLSGGYTF. CDR3 DNA: TGCGCCAGCAGCCCCGCTTTCCTATCGGGTGGCTACACCTTC. Full variable domain (outside the CDR3, taken from reference TRBV5-1 and TRBJ1-2): KAGVTQTPRYLIKTRGQQVTLSCSPISGHRSVSWYQQTPGQGLQFLFEYFSETQRNKGNFPGRFSGRQFSNSRSEMNVSTLELGDSALYLCASSPAFLSGGYTFGSGTRLTVV.

This clone was seen a single time. The J gene is TRBJ2-7, the V gene TRBV10-3, with TRBD2 matching 12 bases. With V trimmed by 6 bases and J by 1 base, 4 bases remained unmatched. The CDR3 consists of 15 residues. Germline V gene lookup returns CDR1 ENHRY and CDR2 SYGVKD. The CDR3, as DNA: TGTGCCATCAGACGACTAGCGGGAGATTCCTACGAGCAGTACTTC. Translating it yields CAIRRLAGDSYEQYF.

Regarding this clone: The sample has other DNA sequences that encode this CDR3 too. This chain links TRBV9 with TRBJ2-7; 10 bases map to TRBD2. CDR1 is SGDLS and CDR2 is YYNGEE in the germline V gene. J was trimmed by 0 bases and V by 4 bases; bases with no gene match: 1. This CDR3 contains 14 residues. CDR3 residues: CASSPSGSSYEQYF. CDR3 nucleotide sequence: TGTGCCAGCAGCCCTAGCGGGAGCTCCTACGAGCAGTACTTC.

The J gene is TRBJ2-3, the V gene TRBV7-6, with 7 bases aligning to TRBD2. The CDR3 runs to 12 residues. From germline, CDR1 is SGHVS and CDR2 FNYEAQ. Losses at the gene ends were 5 bases for V and 8 bases for J; bases not matched to a gene: 4. CDR3 bases: TGTGCCAGCAGCCCGGGGGGAGTTACGCAGTATTTT. Encoded protein: CASSPGGVTQYF.

The chain joins TRBV13 to TRBJ2-2; 7 nucleotides agree with TRBD1. The CDR3 has 14 residues. CDR1 and CDR2 (germline): PRHDT, FYEKMQ (reference sequence). Germline trimming cut 4 bases from V and 7 bases from J; bases unmatched to any gene: 6. The chain's CDR3 is CASSSDRVGGELFF. The DNA of the CDR3 is TGTGCCAGCAGCTCCGACAGGGTTGGCGGGGAGCTGTTTTTT.

Of note for this clone: The junction differs from germline at one of its ends, possibly a read error. The chain carries TRBV7-9 and TRBJ1-2; no firm D call. CDR1 and CDR2 (germline): SEHNR, FQNEAQ (reference sequence). This CDR3 has 14 residues. CDR3 coding DNA: TGTGTCAGCAGCTTCTCACAACAGTCCTATGGCTACACCTTC. Protein product: CVSSFSQQSYGYTF.

About this clone itself: Other DNA sequences of this sample code for an identical CDR3. J is TRBJ1-6 and V is TRBV28; D call uncertain. Germline CDR1 is MDHEN and CDR2 is SYDVKM. The CDR3 spans 12 residues. Trimming cost V 4 bases and J 7 bases, with 5 bases left between them. The CDR3 bases are TGTGCCAGCAGTTCTCCGAATTCACCCCTCCACTTT. Translating gives CASSSPNSPLHF. The whole variable domain, filled in from reference TRBV28 and TRBJ1-6, reads DVKVTQSSRYLVKRTGEKVFLECVQDMDHENMFWYRQDPGLGLRLIYFSYDVKMKEKGDIPEGYSVSREKKERFSLILESASTNQTSMYLCASSSPNSPLHFGNGTRLTVT.

This clone was counted only a few times. The chain is built from TRBV19 and TRBJ1-5, with unresolved D. V was shortened by 2 bases and J by 12 bases, with 14 bases between the two germline ends. Germline V lookup: CDR1 LNHDA, CDR2 SQIVND (reference sequence). The CDR3 runs 13 residues. This CDR3 reads CASSILSLRVQHF. The DNA for the CDR3 is TGTGCCAGTAGTATACTGTCTCTGAGGGTCCAGCATTTT.

The V call is TRBV21-1, the J call TRBJ1-4. TRBV21-1 is designated a pseudogene. This CDR3 is built from 14 residues. The CDR3 sequence: CASSNGGLNEKLFF. As DNA, the CDR3 is TGTGCCAGCAGCAACGGGGGACTTAATGAAAAACTGTTTTTT.

The V and J genes are TRBV28 and TRBJ2-1; D is perhaps TRBD2 (6 bases). V dropped 4 bases and J dropped 2 bases, with 12 bases sitting between them. This CDR3 spans 15 amino acids. Germline-derived CDR1 and CDR2 are MDHEN and SYDVKM. The CDR3 protein is CASSSLADAYNEQFF. The CDR3 coding sequence is TGTGCCAGCAGTTCCTTAGCGGACGCCTACAATGAGCAGTTCTTC.

The chain has TRBV6-5 and TRBJ2-1, with D possibly matching TRBD2 (5 bases). CDR3 length: 16 residues. Trimming shortened V by 2 bases and J by 7 bases, and 18 bases separated the two germline ends. The germline CDR1 and CDR2 sequences are MNHEY and SVGAGI. The CDR3 loop reads CASSYPSGVGGNEQFF. The CDR3 DNA follows: TGTGCCAGCAGTTACCCATCCGGGGTCGGAGGTAATGAGCAGTTCTTC.